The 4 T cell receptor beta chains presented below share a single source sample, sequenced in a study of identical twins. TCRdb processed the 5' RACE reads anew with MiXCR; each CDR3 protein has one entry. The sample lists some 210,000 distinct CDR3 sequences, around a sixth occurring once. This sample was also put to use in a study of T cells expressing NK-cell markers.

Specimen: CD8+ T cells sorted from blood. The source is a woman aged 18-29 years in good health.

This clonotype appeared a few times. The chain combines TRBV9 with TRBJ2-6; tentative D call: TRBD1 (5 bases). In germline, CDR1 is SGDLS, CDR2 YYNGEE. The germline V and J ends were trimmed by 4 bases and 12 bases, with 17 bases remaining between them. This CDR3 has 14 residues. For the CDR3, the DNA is TGTGCCAGCAGCATAGGGGATTCGGACGGCGTCCTGACTTTC. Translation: CASSIGDSDGVLTF.

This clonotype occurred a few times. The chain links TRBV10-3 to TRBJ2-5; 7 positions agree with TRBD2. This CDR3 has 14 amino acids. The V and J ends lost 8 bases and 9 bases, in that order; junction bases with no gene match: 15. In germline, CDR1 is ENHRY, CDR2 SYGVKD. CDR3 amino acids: CAIWGGTTHLAQYF. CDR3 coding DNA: TGTGCCATCTGGGGAGGGACTACCCACCTGGCCCAGTACTTC.

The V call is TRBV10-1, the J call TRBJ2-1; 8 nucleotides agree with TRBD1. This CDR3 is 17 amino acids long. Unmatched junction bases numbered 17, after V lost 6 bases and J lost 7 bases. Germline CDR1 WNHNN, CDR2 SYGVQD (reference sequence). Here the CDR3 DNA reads TGCGCCAGCAGCGCCACCGGGACAGGAACCCCTTGGAATGAGCAGTTCTTC. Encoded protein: CASSATGTGTPWNEQFF.

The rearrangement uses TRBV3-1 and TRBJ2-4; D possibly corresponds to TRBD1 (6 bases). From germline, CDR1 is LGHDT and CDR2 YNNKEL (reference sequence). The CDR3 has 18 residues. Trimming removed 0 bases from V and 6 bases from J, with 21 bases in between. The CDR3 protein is CASSQELGRGMPGNIQYF. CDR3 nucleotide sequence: TGTGCCAGCAGCCAAGAACTCGGAAGGGGGATGCCTGGAAACATTCAGTACTTC. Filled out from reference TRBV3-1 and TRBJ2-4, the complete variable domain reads DTAVSQTPKYLVTQMGNDKSIKCEQNLGHDTMYWYKQDSKKFLKIMFSYNNKELIINETVPNRFSPKSPDKAHLNLHINSLELGDSAVYFCASSQELGRGMPGNIQYFGAGTRLSVL.